What follows are 3 T cell receptor beta chains derived from one specimen sequenced in a study of blood T cell repertoires in COVID-19. Assay: immunoSEQ multiplex PCR; the TCRdb copy retains only in-frame clones and omits some. The sample includes 50,000 to 60,000 clones, around nine tenths seen only once; the top ten take 8.5%. What was sequenced was peripheral blood. The receptors originated from a man aged 55-75 years with active COVID-19.

The CDR3 here is CASSLVIQETQYF. The CDR3 DNA reads as TGCGCCAGCAGCCTCGTTATCCAAGAGACCCAGTACTTC. The V gene is TRBV4-1, the J gene TRBJ2-5, with D hard to call. CDR1 and CDR2 from the germline V gene are MGHRA and YSYEKL. Trimming left V 4 bases short and J 1 base short, with 7 bases between. This CDR3 comprises 13 residues.

This rearrangement joins TRBV19 to TRBJ2-7; TRBD2 aligns across 14 bases. V lost 4 bases and J lost 6; bases outside the gene matches: 8. The length of the CDR3 is 16 residues. Germline CDR1 reads LNHDA; CDR2 reads SQIVND (reference sequence). This chain's CDR3 is CASSTAGTSGRGEQYF. CDR3 nucleotide sequence: TGTGCCAGTAGTACCGCGGGGACTAGCGGGAGAGGCGAGCAGTACTTC. Complete variable domain (other parts from reference TRBV19 and TRBJ2-7): DGGITQSPKYLFRKEGQNVTLSCEQNLNHDAMYWYRQDPGQGLRLIYYSQIVNDFQKGDIAEGYSVSREKKESFPLTVTSAQKNPTAFYLCASSTAGTSGRGEQYFGPGTRLTVT.

The chain couples TRBV6-2 or TRBV6-3 to TRBJ2-3; tentative D call: TRBD2 (6 bases). The germline CDR1 and CDR2 sequences are MNHEY and SVGEGT. Trimming stripped 2 bases from V and 5 bases from J, with 14 bases between. The CDR3 consists of 15 residues. The CDR3 region is CASSYTAGPGDTQYF. The CDR3 DNA reads as TGTGCCAGCAGTTACACGGCGGGGCCAGGAGATACGCAGTATTTT.